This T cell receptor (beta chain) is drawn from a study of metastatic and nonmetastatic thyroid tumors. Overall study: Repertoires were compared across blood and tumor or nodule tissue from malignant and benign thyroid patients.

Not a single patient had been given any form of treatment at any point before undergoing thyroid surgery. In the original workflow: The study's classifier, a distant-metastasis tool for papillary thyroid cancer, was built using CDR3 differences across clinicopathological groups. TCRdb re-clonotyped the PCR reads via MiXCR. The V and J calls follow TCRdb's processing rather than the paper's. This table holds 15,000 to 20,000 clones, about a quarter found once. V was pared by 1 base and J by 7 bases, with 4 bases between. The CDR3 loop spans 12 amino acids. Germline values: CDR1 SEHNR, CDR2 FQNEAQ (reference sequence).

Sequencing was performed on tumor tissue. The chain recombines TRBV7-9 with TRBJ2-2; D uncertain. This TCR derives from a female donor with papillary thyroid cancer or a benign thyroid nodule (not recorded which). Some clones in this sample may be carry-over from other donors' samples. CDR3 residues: CASSLVVGELFF. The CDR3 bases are TGTGCCAGCAGCTTAGTTGTCGGGGAGCTGTTTTTT.